This entry features one TCR beta chain sequence. Its antigen is not known. The sample comes from a study of radiotherapy plus CTLA-4 blockade in lung cancer. The germline V gene has CDR1 LGHNA and CDR2 YSLEER. Germline trimming cut 0 bases from V and 9 bases from J; bases unmatched to any gene: 9. This CDR3 is 16 amino acids long. Sequenced by immunoSEQ multiplex PCR; TCRdb stores in-frame clones only, minus some. The table has some 40,000 clones, approximately 77% seen once. Study-wide findings and caveats: Early clonal dynamics of blood T cells, together with interferon-beta, were reported as the best response predictor.

The receptor was derived from a human donor with non-small cell lung cancer whose response to radiotherapy plus ipilimumab could not be evaluated. Source: peripheral blood, taken from a patient treated with radiotherapy plus ipilimumab. This sequence joins TRBV4-3 and TRBJ2-1; TRBD2 matches at 9 bases. The CDR3 DNA reads as TGCGCCAGCAGCCAAGATTGGGGGACTAGCTTCAGTGAGCAGTTCTTC. Its translation: CASSQDWGTSFSEQFF.